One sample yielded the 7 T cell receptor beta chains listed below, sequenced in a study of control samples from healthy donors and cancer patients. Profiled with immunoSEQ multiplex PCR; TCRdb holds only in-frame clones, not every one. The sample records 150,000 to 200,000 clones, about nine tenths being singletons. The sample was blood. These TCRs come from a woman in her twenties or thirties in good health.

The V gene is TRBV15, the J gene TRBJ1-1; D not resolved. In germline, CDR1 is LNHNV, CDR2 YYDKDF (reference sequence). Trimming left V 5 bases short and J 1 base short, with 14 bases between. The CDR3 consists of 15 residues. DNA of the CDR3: TGTGCCACCAGCCCTCCCGGCGTCAGGAACACTGAAGCTTTCTTT. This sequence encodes CATSPPGVRNTEAFF.

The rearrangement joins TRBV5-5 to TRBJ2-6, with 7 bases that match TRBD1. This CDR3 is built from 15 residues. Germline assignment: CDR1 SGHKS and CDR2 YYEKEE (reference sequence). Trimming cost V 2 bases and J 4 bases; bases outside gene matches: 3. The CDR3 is CASSFDRAGANVLTF. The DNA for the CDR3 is TGTGCCAGCAGCTTCGACAGGGCCGGGGCCAACGTCCTGACTTTC.

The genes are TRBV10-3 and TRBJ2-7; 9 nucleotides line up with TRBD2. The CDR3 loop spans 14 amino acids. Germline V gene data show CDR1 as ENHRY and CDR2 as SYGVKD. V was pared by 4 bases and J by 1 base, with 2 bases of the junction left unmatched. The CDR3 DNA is TGTGCCATCAGTGGGACTAGCGCATCCTACGAGCAGTACTTC. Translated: CAISGTSASYEQYF.

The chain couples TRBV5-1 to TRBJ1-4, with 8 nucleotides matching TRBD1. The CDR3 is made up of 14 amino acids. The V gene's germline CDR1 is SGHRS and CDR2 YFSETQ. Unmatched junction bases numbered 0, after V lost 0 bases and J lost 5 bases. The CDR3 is CASSLGTGNEKLFF. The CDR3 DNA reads TGCGCCAGCAGCTTGGGGACAGGGAATGAAAAACTGTTTTTT.

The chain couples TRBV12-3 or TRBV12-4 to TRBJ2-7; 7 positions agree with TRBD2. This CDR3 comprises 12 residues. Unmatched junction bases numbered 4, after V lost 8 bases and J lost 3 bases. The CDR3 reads CASARTSYEQYF. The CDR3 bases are TGTGCCAGCGCACGGACTAGCTACGAGCAGTACTTC.

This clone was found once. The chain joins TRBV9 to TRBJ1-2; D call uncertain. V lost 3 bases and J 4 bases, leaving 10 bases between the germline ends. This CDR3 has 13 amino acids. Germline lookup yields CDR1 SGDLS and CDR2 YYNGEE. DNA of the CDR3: TGTGCCAGCAGCGGACTGAAATTCTATGGCTACACCTTC. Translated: CASSGLKFYGYTF.

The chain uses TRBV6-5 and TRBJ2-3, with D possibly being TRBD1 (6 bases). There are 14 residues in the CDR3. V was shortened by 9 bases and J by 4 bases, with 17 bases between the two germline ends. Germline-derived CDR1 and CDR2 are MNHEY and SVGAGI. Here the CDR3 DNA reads TGTGCCAGTTCCCTTATGCCAGGGGCAGATACGCAGTATTTT. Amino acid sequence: CASSLMPGADTQYF.